This TCR beta chain stems from a study of T cells in Graves' hyperthyroidism and ophthalmopathy. At the level of the study: The authors collected peripheral blood at initial diagnosis, before any treatment.

V dropped 5 bases and J dropped 4 bases, with 16 bases sitting between them. CDR1 and CDR2 (germline): SGHRS, YFSETQ. The CDR3 loop spans 16 amino acids. Turning to this clonotype: The target antigen is unknown.

TCR beta CDR3 sequences were amplified from RNA transcripts. HTBI primers drove first-round RT-PCR of the TCR CDR3. TCRdb reprocessed the multiplex PCR reads via MiXCR and lists one record per CDR3 protein. The sample lists 300,000 to 400,000 distinct CDR3 sequences; around 20% were seen once. General study results and limits: Most clonotypes expanded in thyroid above 0.001 were likewise present in blood. Through a model of 13 V-J features, ophthalmopathy was separated from stable hyperthyroidism.

The V call is TRBV5-1, the J call TRBJ2-6; D perhaps matches TRBD1 (5 bases). The source is a woman in her fifties or sixties with Graves' hyperthyroidism. What was sequenced was blood. The CDR3 spells CASSWQGAYGANVLTF. CDR3 nucleotide sequence: TGCGCCAGCAGTTGGCAGGGTGCATACGGGGCCAACGTCCTGACTTTC.